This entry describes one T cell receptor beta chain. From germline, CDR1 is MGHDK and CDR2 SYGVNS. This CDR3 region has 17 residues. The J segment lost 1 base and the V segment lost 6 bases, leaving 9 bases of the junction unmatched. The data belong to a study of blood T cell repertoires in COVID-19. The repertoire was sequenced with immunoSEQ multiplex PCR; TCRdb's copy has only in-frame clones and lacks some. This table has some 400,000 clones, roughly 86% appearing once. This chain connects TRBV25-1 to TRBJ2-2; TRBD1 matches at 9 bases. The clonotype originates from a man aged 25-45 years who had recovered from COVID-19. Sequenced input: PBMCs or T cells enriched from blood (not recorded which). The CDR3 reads CASRGTGGLWNTGELFF. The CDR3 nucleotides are TGTGCCAGCAGAGGAACAGGGGGCTTATGGAACACCGGGGAGCTGTTTTTT. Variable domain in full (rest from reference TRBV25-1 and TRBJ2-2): EADIYQTPRYLVIGTGKKITLECSQTMGHDKMYWYQQDPGMELHLIHYSYGVNSTEKGDLSSESTVSRIRTEHFPLTLESARPSHTSQYLCASRGTGGLWNTGELFFGEGSRLTVL.